This T cell receptor (beta chain) was found in a study of blood T cell repertoires in COVID-19. The method was immunoSEQ multiplex PCR; TCRdb's version includes in-frame clones alone and lacks a portion of them. The table has about 480,000 clones, roughly 90% seen once. This CDR3 contains 17 residues. Germline V lookup: CDR1 SGHAT, CDR2 FQNNGV. J lost 7 bases, V lost 5 bases, and 16 bases had no gene match. The genes are TRBV11-2 and TRBJ2-1; 8 bases map to TRBD1. The receptor comes from a woman in her thirties or forties who had recovered from COVID-19. Sequencing was done on a sample of PBMCs or T cells enriched from blood (not recorded which). The CDR3: CASSDWTGKYPMNEQFF. In DNA form, the CDR3 reads TGTGCCAGCAGCGACTGGACAGGGAAATACCCAATGAATGAGCAGTTCTTC.